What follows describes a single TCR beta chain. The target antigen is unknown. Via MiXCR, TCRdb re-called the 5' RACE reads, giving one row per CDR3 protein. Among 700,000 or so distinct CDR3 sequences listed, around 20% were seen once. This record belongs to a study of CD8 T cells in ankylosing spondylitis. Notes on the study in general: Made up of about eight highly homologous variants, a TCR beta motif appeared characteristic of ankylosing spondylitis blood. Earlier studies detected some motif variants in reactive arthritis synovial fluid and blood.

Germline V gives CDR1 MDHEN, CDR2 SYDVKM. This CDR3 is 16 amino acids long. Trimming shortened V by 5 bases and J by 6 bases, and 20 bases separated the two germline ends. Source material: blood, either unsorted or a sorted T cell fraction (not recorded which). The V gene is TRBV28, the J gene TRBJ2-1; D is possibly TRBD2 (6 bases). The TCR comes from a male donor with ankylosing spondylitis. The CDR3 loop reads CASSPLDYALSNEQFF. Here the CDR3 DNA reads TGTGCCAGCAGTCCCCTGGACTACGCCCTAAGCAATGAGCAGTTCTTC.